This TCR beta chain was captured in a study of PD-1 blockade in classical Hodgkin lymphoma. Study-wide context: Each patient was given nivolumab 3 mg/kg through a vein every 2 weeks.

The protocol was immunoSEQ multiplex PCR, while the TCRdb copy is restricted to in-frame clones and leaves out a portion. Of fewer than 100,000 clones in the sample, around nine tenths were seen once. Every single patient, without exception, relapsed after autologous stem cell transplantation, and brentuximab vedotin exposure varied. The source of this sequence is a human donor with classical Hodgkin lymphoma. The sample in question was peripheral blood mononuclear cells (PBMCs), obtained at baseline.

The CDR3 DNA reads TGTGCCAGCATTCGGGACAGGGTCGACTACGAGCAGTACTTC. Its translation is CASIRDRVDYEQYF. The rearrangement joins TRBV2 to TRBJ2-7, with 9 positions matching TRBD1. From germline, CDR1 is SNHLY and CDR2 FYNNEI. This CDR3 comprises 14 residues. J was trimmed by 3 bases and V by 7 bases; bases with no gene match: 7. Full variable domain (outside the CDR3, taken from reference TRBV2 and TRBJ2-7): EPEVTQTPSHQVTQMGQEVILRCVPISNHLYFYWYRQILGQKVEFLVSFYNNEISEKSEIFDDQFSVERPDGSNFTLKIRSTKLEDSAMYFCASIRDRVDYEQYFGPGTRLTVT.